The 23 T cell receptor beta chains given below trace back to one sample, sequenced in a study of CD8+ T cells in alopecia areata. As to treatment: oral pan-JAK inhibitor, 5-10 mg twice daily. TCR sequencing used cDNA made by reverse transcription of extracted RNA. The repertoire was sequenced with immunoSEQ multiplex PCR; TCRdb's copy has only in-frame clones and lacks some. This table has about 250,000 clones, around three fifths appearing once. Here the sequenced sample was CD4+ T cells sorted from blood, taken around week 53, from a patient treated with tofacitinib. The receptors come from a human donor with alopecia areata.

The chain carries TRBV6-1 and TRBJ2-7; D is unclear. Germline V gene lookup returns CDR1 MNHNS and CDR2 SASEGT. The germline V and J ends were trimmed by 2 bases and 3 bases, with 11 bases remaining between them. The CDR3 is made up of 14 amino acids. The CDR3 loop reads CASSELGRNYEQYF. Here the CDR3 DNA reads TGTGCCAGCAGTGAACTTGGCAGGAACTACGAGCAGTACTTC.

The gene calls are TRBV15 and TRBJ2-7, with 9 bases lining up with TRBD2. The V and J ends lost 1 base and 6 bases, in that order; junction bases with no gene match: 7. The germline V gene encodes CDR1 LNHNV and CDR2 YYDKDF (reference sequence). The CDR3 covers 15 residues. Here the CDR3 DNA reads TGTGCCACCAGCAGAGGACTAGCGGACTTGGTCGAGCAGTACTTC. It is translated as CATSRGLADLVEQYF.

The chain links TRBV29-1 to TRBJ2-1; 10 positions match TRBD1. Germline V gene data show CDR1 as SQVTM and CDR2 as ANQGSEA. Trimming took 6 bases from V and 3 from J; bases not matched to a gene: 5. The CDR3 sequence is 14 residues long. In DNA, the CDR3 is TGCAGCGTCAGCCGGGACAGGGGCTACAATGAGCAGTTCTTC. This translates into CSVSRDRGYNEQFF.

This chain joins TRBV18 and TRBJ2-5; TRBD2 might be the D (5 bases). Trimming took off 6 bases at V and 2 bases at J, with 13 bases between the two ends. CDR3 length: 14 amino acids. Germline V lookup: CDR1 KGHSH, CDR2 LQKENI. DNA of the CDR3: TGTGCCAGCTCGAGGGAGAGGGATCAAGAGACCCAGTACTTC. Its protein product is CASSRERDQETQYF.

V usage is TRBV2 and J usage is TRBJ2-3, with 11 positions matching TRBD1. V shed 10 bases, J shed 1 base, and the junction held 7 bases outside the gene matches. The germline V gene has CDR1 SNHLY and CDR2 FYNNEI. The CDR3 runs 15 residues. DNA of the CDR3: TGTGCCACCTCCCGGGACAGGGGGGGCACAGATACGCAGTATTTT. This codes for CATSRDRGGTDTQYF. Drawing the rest from reference TRBV2 and TRBJ2-3, the complete variable domain is EPEVTQTPSHQVTQMGQEVILRCVPISNHLYFYWYRQILGQKVEFLVSFYNNEISEKSEIFDDQFSVERPDGSNFTLKIRSTKLEDSAMYFCATSRDRGGTDTQYFGPGTRLTVL.

This clone showed up just a few times. This chain links TRBV10-3 with TRBJ2-2, with TRBD2 matching over 8 bases. There are 14 residues in the CDR3. Trimming removed 3 bases from V and 5 bases from J; junction bases left unmatched: 2. Germline V gene lookup returns CDR1 ENHRY and CDR2 SYGVKD. The CDR3 loop is CAISELAVTGELFF. The CDR3 DNA is TGTGCCATCAGTGAACTAGCGGTAACCGGGGAGCTGTTTTTT.

Regarding this clone: An end of the junction does not agree with germline; a read error may underlie this. The V call is TRBV2, the J call TRBJ2-1, with D tentatively TRBD2 (6 bases). The CDR3 has 15 amino acids. Germline V lookup: CDR1 SNHLY, CDR2 FYNNEI. CDR3: CASSAWGVSNNEQFF. CDR3 DNA sequence: TGTGCCAGCAGTGCCTGGGGGGTCTCCAACAATGAGCAGTTCTTC.

Written as DNA, the CDR3 is TGCAGCGTCGGACAGCCGAACACCGGGGAGCTGTTTTTT. Residues: CSVGQPNTGELFF. The chain has TRBV29-1 and TRBJ2-2; D perhaps matches TRBD1 (6 bases). Germline-derived CDR1 and CDR2 are SQVTM and ANQGSEA. V lost 6 bases, J lost 0 bases, and 8 bases lay in between. This CDR3 is built from 13 residues.

The V call is TRBV2, the J call TRBJ2-5, with TRBD1 as a possible D gene (6 bases). Germline assignment: CDR1 SNHLY and CDR2 FYNNEI. The V gene lost 6 bases and the J gene lost 3 bases, with 11 bases spanning the gap. CDR3 length equals 13 residues. The CDR3, as DNA: TGTGCCAGCAGGGAAACAGGGAAAGAGACCCAGTACTTC. It is translated as CASRETGKETQYF.

V and J are TRBV9 and TRBJ2-3; D is ambiguous. There are 13 residues in the CDR3. Germline CDR1 is SGDLS and CDR2 is YYNGEE. V was trimmed by 4 bases and J by 2 bases, leaving 8 bases between them. This CDR3 reads CASSQAPTDTQYF. In nucleotides, the CDR3 is TGTGCCAGCAGCCAGGCCCCCACAGATACGCAGTATTTT.

J is TRBJ2-5 and V is TRBV7-9, with a weak D call TRBD1 (6 bases). V gave up 7 bases and J gave up 5 bases, with 14 bases separating them. The CDR3 covers 13 residues. Germline V gene data show CDR1 as SEHNR and CDR2 as FQNEAQ (reference sequence). The CDR3 bases are TGTGCCAGCACAAAACAGGGAGTTGAGACCCAGTACTTC. As protein: CASTKQGVETQYF.

The V call is TRBV4-3, the J call TRBJ2-7; 8 nucleotides agree with TRBD2. V trimming: 3 bases; J trimming: 3 bases; junction bases outside the gene matches: 10. The V gene's germline CDR1 is LGHNA and CDR2 YSLEER. The CDR3 covers 16 residues. The CDR3 region is CASSQQPLAGGYEQYF. The CDR3 DNA reads as TGCGCCAGCAGCCAGCAGCCCCTAGCGGGTGGCTACGAGCAGTACTTC.

Of note for this clone: A junction end diverges from the germline sequence, so it may reflect a read error. This CDR3 is also generated by other DNA sequences in the sample. V usage is TRBV7-9 and J usage is TRBJ2-3; weak D call: TRBD2 (5 bases). CDR1 and CDR2 (germline): SEHNR, FQNEAQ (reference sequence). The CDR3 runs 13 residues. CDR3: CASSLAGADTQYF. The CDR3 coding sequence is TGTGCCAGCAGCCTAGCCGGGGCAGATACGCAGTATTTT.

This chain links TRBV6-5 with TRBJ1-4; 7 positions agree with TRBD1. Losses at the gene ends were 2 bases for V and 5 bases for J; bases not matched to a gene: 2. Germline V gene sequence: CDR1 MNHEY, CDR2 SVGAGI. The CDR3 totals 14 residues. This CDR3 is CASSYIRGNEKLFF. CDR3 nucleotides: TGTGCCAGCAGTTACATCAGGGGGAATGAAAAACTGTTTTTT.

The chain employs TRBV29-1 and TRBJ2-1, with D maybe TRBD2 (5 bases). The V gene's germline CDR1 is SQVTM and CDR2 ANQGSEA. V was trimmed by 3 bases and J by 9 bases, leaving 9 bases between them. The CDR3 sequence is 11 residues long. The CDR3 protein is CSVEEESEQFF. The DNA of the CDR3 is TGCAGCGTTGAGGAGGAAAGTGAGCAGTTCTTC.

The chain joins TRBV4-1 to TRBJ2-5; 14 bases line up with TRBD2. The trim removed 4 bases at V and 3 bases at J, leaving 10 bases unmatched. This CDR3 is built from 18 residues. Germline-derived CDR1 and CDR2 are MGHRA and YSYEKL. The CDR3 DNA is TGCGCCAGCAGCCTTGGACTAGCGGGGGGCCGTGGGAAAGAGACCCAGTACTTC. It translates to CASSLGLAGGRGKETQYF.

The rearrangement joins TRBV18 to TRBJ2-5; 9 nucleotides line up with TRBD1. The DNA end is more similar to TRBJ2-7, so the J call may be wrong. CDR1 is KGHSH, CDR2 LQKENI, per germline. The CDR3 is made up of 18 amino acids. The CDR3 loop reads CASSPDARTGQGVYEQYF. The DNA for the CDR3 is TGTGCCAGCTCACCTGATGCACGAACGGGACAGGGTGTTTACGAGCAGTACTTC.

The J gene is TRBJ1-5, the V gene TRBV2; 7 bases agree with TRBD1. After removal of 6 bases from V and 3 bases from J, the junction contained 11 bases not matched to a gene. Germline-derived CDR1 and CDR2 are SNHLY and FYNNEI. The CDR3 extends over 16 amino acids. CDR3 protein: CASSATLDRVNQPQHF. The CDR3 nucleotides read TGTGCCAGCAGCGCTACCCTCGACAGGGTCAATCAGCCCCAGCATTTT.

The V call is TRBV7-2, the J call TRBJ2-5; 12 nucleotides align to TRBD2. V gave up 4 bases and J gave up 2 bases; unmatched junction bases: 2. Germline V gives CDR1 SGHTA, CDR2 FQGNSA. The CDR3 length is 15 residues. This CDR3 reads CASSSGLAGQETQYF. Here the CDR3 DNA reads TGTGCCAGCAGCTCGGGACTAGCGGGTCAAGAGACCCAGTACTTC.

The chain links TRBV7-2 to TRBJ1-5; D call uncertain. Germline V gene lookup returns CDR1 SGHTA and CDR2 FQGNSA. The CDR3 totals 13 residues. V was shortened by 5 bases and J by 6 bases, with 11 bases between the two germline ends. CDR3 coding DNA: TGTGCCAGCAGCCCAGAGGGCGGTCAGCCCCAGCATTTT. This encodes CASSPEGGQPQHF.

The chain is built from TRBV5-1 and TRBJ1-1; the D is unclear. Trimming stripped 4 bases from V and 1 base from J, with 14 bases between. Germline V lookup: CDR1 SGHRS, CDR2 YFSETQ. The length of the CDR3 is 15 residues. The DNA for the CDR3 is TGCGCCAGCAGCATGGACGGGCAGTCGAACACTGAAGCTTTCTTT. Its translation is CASSMDGQSNTEAFF.

The DNA of the CDR3 is TGCAGCGTCGCAAAAGGCGGGACAGCATACGAGCAGTACTTC. Translated: CSVAKGGTAYEQYF. The J gene is TRBJ2-7, the V gene TRBV29-1, with a possible D match to TRBD1 (7 bases). The V gene lost 6 bases and the J gene lost 4 bases, with 19 bases spanning the gap. This CDR3 is 14 amino acids long. Germline assignment: CDR1 SQVTM and CDR2 ANQGSEA.

This rearrangement joins TRBV5-6 to TRBJ2-5; possible D gene TRBD1, 5 bases. CDR1 is SGHDT, CDR2 YYEEEE, per germline. The CDR3 is made up of 16 amino acids. Trimming pared 0 bases from V and 5 bases from J, leaving 17 bases between. The CDR3 loop is CASSLVSQGWSETQYF. In nucleotides, the CDR3 is TGTGCCAGCAGCTTGGTCTCCCAGGGCTGGTCGGAGACCCAGTACTTC.